One sample yielded the 17 T cell receptor beta chains listed below, sequenced in a study of blood T cells in healthy people across ages. Then a second PCR, running roughly 7 to 11 cycles, was carried out with a sample-barcoded 5' primer and a J-beta primer mix. TCRdb reprocessed the 5' RACE reads with MiXCR, giving one entry per CDR3 protein. The sample gives about 640,000 distinct CDR3 sequences, under 65% of which show up once; around 37% is in the top ten. Sample: blood. These receptors were taken from a man between 60 and 70 years old in good health.

The chain joins TRBV20-1 to TRBJ2-1; TRBD2 agrees at 7 bases. The CDR3 has 12 amino acids. Germline V gives CDR1 DFQATT, CDR2 SNEGSKA (reference sequence). Unmatched junction bases numbered 7, after V lost 6 bases and J lost 8 bases. The CDR3 protein is CSASRTRHEQFF. The CDR3 DNA follows: TGCAGTGCGTCCAGGACTAGGCATGAGCAGTTCTTC.

This chain joins TRBV5-1 and TRBJ2-3; tentative D call: TRBD2 (6 bases). The ends were cut back, 4 bases at V and 5 bases at J, with 8 bases in the middle. The length of the CDR3 is 12 residues. CDR1 SGHRS and CDR2 YFSETQ come from the germline V gene. CDR3 bases: TGCGCCAGCAGCGGACTAAAAGATACGCAGTATTTT. Its protein product is CASSGLKDTQYF. The full variable domain, completed using reference TRBV5-1 and TRBJ2-3, is KAGVTQTPRYLIKTRGQQVTLSCSPISGHRSVSWYQQTPGQGLQFLFEYFSETQRNKGNFPGRFSGRQFSNSRSEMNVSTLELGDSALYLCASSGLKDTQYFGPGTRLTVL.

The chain employs TRBV2 and TRBJ2-7; the D gene is possibly TRBD1 (6 bases). The CDR3 sequence is 13 residues long. The germline V gene encodes CDR1 SNHLY and CDR2 FYNNEI. V was shortened by 3 bases and J by 4 bases, with 10 bases between the two germline ends. Here the CDR3 reads CASSEFRGYEQYF. Here the CDR3 DNA reads TGTGCCAGCAGTGAGTTCAGGGGTTACGAGCAGTACTTC.

About this clonotype itself: The junction and the germline gene differ at one end; a read error may be behind it. The V and J genes are TRBV20-1 and TRBJ2-4, with TRBD2 matching over 7 bases. The J call may be mistaken, given a closer DNA end match to TRBJ2-5. The CDR3 loop spans 15 amino acids. Germline CDR1 reads DFQATT; CDR2 reads SNEGSKA (reference sequence). CDR3 sequence (DNA): TGCAGTTCTAGACCCGGGGGGTCAGTACAAGAGACCCAGTACTTC. Its protein is CSSRPGGSVQETQYF.

The V gene is TRBV29-1, the J gene TRBJ2-7; TRBD1 or TRBD2 may be the D gene (5 bases each). This CDR3 has 12 residues. V was trimmed by 6 bases and J by 3 bases, leaving 12 bases between them. From germline, CDR1 is SQVTM and CDR2 ANQGSEA. CDR3: CSVGVGSYEQYF. The CDR3 DNA follows: TGCAGCGTGGGGGTGGGCAGCTACGAGCAGTACTTC.

This clonotype came up a few times. The rearrangement uses TRBV5-1 and TRBJ2-5; D possibly corresponds to TRBD2 (5 bases). This CDR3 contains 14 residues. V lost 4 bases to trimming and J lost 5 bases, with 15 bases between them. The germline V gene encodes CDR1 SGHRS and CDR2 YFSETQ. The CDR3 sequence: CASSGGGSRETQYF. The CDR3 bases are TGCGCCAGCAGCGGCGGTGGGAGCCGGGAGACCCAGTACTTC.

The chain employs TRBV5-8 and TRBJ2-5; no firm D call. Germline V gives CDR1 SGHTS, CDR2 YDEGEE. Deletions cut 6 bases from V and 5 bases from J, with 17 bases between. The CDR3 runs 14 residues. CDR3 DNA: TGTGCCAGCACCCGTCGGGTGGTAGGGGAGACCCAGTACTTC. Amino acid sequence: CASTRRVVGETQYF.

The chain has TRBV7-8 and TRBJ2-7; TRBD2 matches at 8 bases. Germline V gene sequence: CDR1 SGHVS, CDR2 FQNEAQ. CDR3 length equals 16 residues. After removal of 1 base from V and 3 bases from J, the junction contained 8 bases not matched to a gene. DNA for the CDR3: TGTGCCAGCAGCTTAGGGGCTGGCGGGGGGATCTACGAGCAGTACTTC. Translating it yields CASSLGAGGGIYEQYF.

V is TRBV29-1 and J is TRBJ2-2; D might be TRBD1 (5 bases). The germline gives CDR1 SQVTM, CDR2 ANQGSEA. The CDR3 contains 13 residues. V lost 6 bases, J lost 3 bases, and 11 bases lay in between. The CDR3 DNA follows: TGCAGCGTGGACCAGGGTTACACCGGGGAGCTGTTTTTT. Its protein is CSVDQGYTGELFF.

The chain joins TRBV7-2 to TRBJ2-7; 7 positions agree with TRBD2. The CDR3 runs to 13 residues. J lost 9 bases, V lost 1 base, and 6 bases had no gene match. Germline V gene sequence: CDR1 SGHTA, CDR2 FQGNSA. CDR3 coding DNA: TGTGCCAGCAGCTTAGGAACTAGCGACGGGCAGTACTTC. Protein sequence: CASSLGTSDGQYF.

This sequence joins TRBV7-6 and TRBJ1-1; TRBD1 aligns across 7 bases. The J segment lost 1 base and the V segment lost 5 bases, leaving 4 bases of the junction unmatched. The CDR3 spans 14 residues. Germline-derived CDR1 and CDR2 are SGHVS and FNYEAQ. The CDR3 DNA follows: TGTGCCAGCAGCGCTACAGGGGCGAACACTGAAGCTTTCTTT. Translating it yields CASSATGANTEAFF. Variable domain in full (rest from reference TRBV7-6 and TRBJ1-1): GAGVSQSPRYKVTKRGQDVALRCDPISGHVSLYWYRQALGQGPEFLTYFNYEAQQDKSGLPNDRFSAERPEGSISTLTIQRTEQRDSAMYRCASSATGANTEAFFGQGTRLTVV.

This clonotype was counted only a few times. The CDR3 nucleotides read TGTGCCAGCAGTTTATACAGGGGGGAGCAGTACTTC. This gives the protein CASSLYRGEQYF. This rearrangement joins TRBV12-3 or TRBV12-4 to TRBJ2-7; 8 nucleotides match TRBD1. V was pared by 2 bases and J by 7 bases, with 1 base of the junction left unmatched. The CDR3 runs 12 residues.

The chain joins TRBV4-1 to TRBJ2-1; 9 nucleotides match TRBD1. Trimming cost V 2 bases and J 6 bases; bases outside gene matches: 17. The CDR3 consists of 19 residues. Germline CDR1 reads MGHRA; CDR2 reads YSYEKL. The chain's CDR3 is CASSQPGRGVGQGFNEQFF. DNA for the CDR3: TGCGCCAGCAGCCAACCAGGCAGGGGCGTGGGACAGGGCTTCAATGAGCAGTTCTTC.

The rearrangement joins TRBV5-1 to TRBJ2-3, with D unclear. Trimming stripped 0 bases from V and 3 bases from J, with 8 bases between. This CDR3 region has 14 residues. The germline V gene has CDR1 SGHRS and CDR2 YFSETQ. The CDR3 spells CASSLVVGTDTQYF. The CDR3 bases are TGCGCCAGCAGCTTGGTTGTGGGGACAGATACGCAGTATTTT.

The chain recombines TRBV20-1 with TRBJ2-1; 7 nucleotides line up with TRBD2. Germline CDR1 and CDR2: DFQATT and SNEGSKA (reference sequence). The V and J ends lost 0 bases and 13 bases, in that order; junction bases with no gene match: 15. This CDR3 spans 15 amino acids. CDR3 in amino acids: CSARDPTSPRETQFF. The CDR3 DNA reads as TGCAGTGCTAGAGACCCGACTAGCCCGAGGGAGACCCAGTTCTTC.

V gene TRBV3-1 combines with J gene TRBJ2-7; D remains ambiguous. The CDR3 loop spans 12 amino acids. Germline CDR1 LGHDT, CDR2 YNNKEL (reference sequence). The V end lost 1 base, the J end lost 7 bases, and 8 bases lay between the germline ends. The CDR3 region is CASSQVGREQYF. In DNA, the CDR3 is TGTGCCAGCAGCCAAGTAGGTAGAGAGCAGTACTTC.

In this sample, this clonotype turned up a few times. Sequence at one end of the junction differs from germline and may be a read error. The CDR3 region has the DNA TGTGCCAGCAGCTTAGAGGGCAGCGGTTCCTACAATGAGCAGTTCTTC. Translated, it gives CASSLEGSGSYNEQFF. The chain links TRBV12-3 or TRBV12-4 to TRBJ2-1; a weak D match, TRBD2 (5 bases). The CDR3 has 16 amino acids.